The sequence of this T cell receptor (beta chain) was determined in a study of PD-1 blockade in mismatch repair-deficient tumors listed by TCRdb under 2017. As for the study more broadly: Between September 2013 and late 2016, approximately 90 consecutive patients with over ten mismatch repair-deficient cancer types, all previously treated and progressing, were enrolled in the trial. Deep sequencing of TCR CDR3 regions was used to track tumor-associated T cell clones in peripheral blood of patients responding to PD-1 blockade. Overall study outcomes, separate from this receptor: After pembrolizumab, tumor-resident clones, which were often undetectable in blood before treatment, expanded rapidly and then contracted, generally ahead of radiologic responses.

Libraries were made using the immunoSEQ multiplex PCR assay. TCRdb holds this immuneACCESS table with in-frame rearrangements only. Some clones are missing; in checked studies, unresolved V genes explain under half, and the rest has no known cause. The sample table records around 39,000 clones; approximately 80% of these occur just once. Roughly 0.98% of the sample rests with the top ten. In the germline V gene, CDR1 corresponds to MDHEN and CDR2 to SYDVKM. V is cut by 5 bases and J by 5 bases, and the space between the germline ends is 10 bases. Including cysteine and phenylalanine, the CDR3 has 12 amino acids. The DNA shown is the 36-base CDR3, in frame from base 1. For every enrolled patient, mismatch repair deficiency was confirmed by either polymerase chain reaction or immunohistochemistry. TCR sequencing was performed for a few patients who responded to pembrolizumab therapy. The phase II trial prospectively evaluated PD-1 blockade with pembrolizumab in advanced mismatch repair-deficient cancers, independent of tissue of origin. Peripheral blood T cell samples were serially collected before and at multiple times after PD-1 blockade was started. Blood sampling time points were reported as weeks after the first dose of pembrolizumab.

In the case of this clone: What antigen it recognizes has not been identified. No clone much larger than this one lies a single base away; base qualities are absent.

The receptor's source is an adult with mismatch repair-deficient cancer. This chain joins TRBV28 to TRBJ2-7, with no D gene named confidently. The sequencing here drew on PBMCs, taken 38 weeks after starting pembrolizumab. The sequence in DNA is TGTGCCAGCAGTGTTAGTACCCACGAGCAGTACTTC. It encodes CASSVSTHEQYF.